Below are 30 T cell receptor beta chains sequenced from a single sample in a study of T cell repertoires in cytomegalovirus infection. One entry per CDR3 protein, called by TCRdb with MiXCR from the reads. This table has tens of thousands of distinct CDR3 sequences, just under 4% appearing once. Input material: PBMCs. These TCRs come from a human donor in good health (CMV status not recorded). Some clones in this sample may be carry-over from other donors' samples.

This clonotype has a count of ten or more. CDR3 sequence: CASTSTGSHTEAFF. The CDR3 DNA is TGTGCCAGCACTTCTACTGGGAGTCACACTGAAGCTTTCTTT. The chain joins TRBV7-8 to TRBJ1-1; unclear D gene. Germline CDR1 reads SGHVS; CDR2 reads FQNEAQ. V lost 7 bases to trimming and J lost 3 bases, with 15 bases between them. CDR3 length: 14 amino acids. The full variable domain, with the rest looked up from reference TRBV7-8 and TRBJ1-1, is GAGVSQSPRYKVAKRGQDVALRCDPISGHVSLFWYQQALGQGPEFLTYFQNEAQLDKSGLPSDRFFAERPEGSVSTLKIQRTQQEDSAVYLCASTSTGSHTEAFFGQGTRLTVV.

This clonotype was detected ten times or more. The rearrangement links TRBV12-3 or TRBV12-4 to TRBJ1-5, with D possibly matching TRBD1 (6 bases). V was pared by 4 bases and J by 2 bases, with 9 bases between. This CDR3 contains 14 residues. CDR3 in DNA: TGTGCCAGCAGTTGGTCAGGGGGCAATCAGCCCCAGCATTTT. Translation: CASSWSGGNQPQHF.

This clonotype was detected many times. The rearrangement links TRBV6-2 or TRBV6-3 to TRBJ2-7, with D tentatively TRBD1 or TRBD2 (6 bases each). V lost 0 bases and J 5 bases, leaving 17 bases between the germline ends. This CDR3 has 16 residues. Per germline, CDR1 MNHEY and CDR2 SVGEGT. The CDR3 bases are TGTGCCAGCAGTTACTCCTCCCGCAGGGGAGGAAACGAGCAGTACTTC. Translation: CASSYSSRRGGNEQYF.

This clonotype has a count of ten or more. The chain links TRBV10-3 to TRBJ2-1; the D gene is possibly TRBD1 (5 bases). The ends were cut back, 1 base at V and 10 bases at J, with 8 bases in the middle. The CDR3 is 12 residues long. The germline CDR1 and CDR2 sequences are ENHRY and SYGVKD. CDR3 in amino acids: CAISEFQGEQFF. The CDR3, as DNA: TGTGCCATCAGTGAGTTTCAGGGAGAGCAGTTCTTC.

The rearrangement joins TRBV7-2 to TRBJ2-2, with a tentative D call TRBD2 (5 bases). CDR3 length equals 14 residues. Germline values: CDR1 SGHTA, CDR2 FQGNSA. V was trimmed by 5 bases and J by 1 base, leaving 8 bases between them. CDR3 region: CASSRGLNTGELFF. For the CDR3, the DNA is TGTGCCAGCAGCCGAGGACTGAACACCGGGGAGCTGTTTTTT.

This clonotype was observed many times. The chain links TRBV7-8 to TRBJ1-2; no clear D. CDR1 is SGHVS and CDR2 is FQNEAQ in the germline V gene. The V end lost 3 bases, the J end lost 5 bases, and 7 bases lay between the germline ends. The CDR3 has 12 residues. CDR3 sequence reads: CASSLGVYGYTF. The CDR3 DNA sequence: TGTGCCAGCAGCTTGGGCGTTTATGGCTACACCTTC.

This clonotype was detected many times. The chain employs TRBV6-1 and TRBJ2-2; D is undetermined. From germline, CDR1 is MNHNS and CDR2 SASEGT. The CDR3 is made up of 18 amino acids. V lost 5 bases to trimming and J lost 5 bases, with 24 bases between them. The DNA for the CDR3 is TGTGCCAGCAGTACTTTCCCCAACGGGCTCCTAGAAACCGGGGAGCTGTTTTTT. Translating it yields CASSTFPNGLLETGELFF.

This clonotype was detected ten times or more. The chain carries TRBV7-2 and TRBJ2-2; D is unresolved. V was shortened by 5 bases and J by 6 bases, with 10 bases between the two germline ends. The CDR3 is made up of 13 amino acids. Germline CDR1 reads SGHTA; CDR2 reads FQGNSA. The CDR3 DNA sequence: TGTGCCAGCAGCCAAGGTATCCCCGGGGAGCTGTTTTTT. Amino acids: CASSQGIPGELFF.

At least ten counts were recorded for this clonotype. This chain links TRBV7-2 with TRBJ1-2; the match to TRBD1 covers 8 bases. There are 14 residues in the CDR3. CDR1 and CDR2 from the germline V gene are SGHTA and FQGNSA. With 5 bases clipped from V and 10 bases from J, the junction kept 12 bases outside the gene matches. In DNA, the CDR3 is TGTGCCAGCAGCCGGGACGGACAGGGTGCGTTCTACACCTTC. It translates to CASSRDGQGAFYTF.

This clonotype was seen ten or more times. The genes are TRBV7-2 and TRBJ2-7; D remains ambiguous. Germline values: CDR1 SGHTA, CDR2 FQGNSA. V was shortened by 5 bases and J by 6 bases, with 17 bases between the two germline ends. The CDR3 length is 14 residues. This CDR3 is CASSAIGPQSEQYF. DNA of the CDR3: TGTGCCAGCAGCGCGATCGGGCCTCAGAGCGAGCAGTACTTC.

At least ten counts were recorded for this clonotype. The CDR3 coding sequence is TGTGCCAGCAGCCCACGGGCGGGGGATCAGCCCCAGCATTTT. Protein sequence: CASSPRAGDQPQHF. J is TRBJ1-5 and V is TRBV7-2, with a possible D match to TRBD1 (5 bases). Per germline, CDR1 SGHTA and CDR2 FQGNSA. The CDR3 has 14 residues. V shed 5 bases and J shed 5 bases, with 13 bases lying between them.

The sample holds many counts of this clonotype. The rearrangement links TRBV7-2 to TRBJ1-2; D unclear. Germline loops: CDR1 SGHTA, CDR2 FQGNSA. Trimming took off 1 base at V and 4 bases at J, with 10 bases between the two ends. This CDR3 comprises 14 residues. CDR3 DNA: TGTGCCAGCAGCTTAGACTTGGTCTTCTATGGCTACACCTTC. This gives the protein CASSLDLVFYGYTF. The full variable domain, rest sourced from reference TRBV7-2 and TRBJ1-2, is GAGVSQSPSNKVTEKGKDVELRCDPISGHTALYWYRQSLGQGLEFLIYFQGNSAPDKSGLPSDRFSAERTGGSVSTLTIQRTQQEDSAVYLCASSLDLVFYGYTFGSGTRLTVV.

This clonotype was observed at least ten times. The genes are TRBV5-8 and TRBJ2-1, with 10 bases fitting TRBD2. The J segment lost 7 bases and the V segment lost 7 bases, leaving 17 bases of the junction unmatched. This CDR3 is 17 amino acids long. The germline V gene has CDR1 SGHTS and CDR2 YDEGEE. CDR3 DNA: TGTGCCAGCCCTTCTAGCGGGAGAAGATCAGGGGGGAATGAGCAGTTCTTC. Its protein product is CASPSSGRRSGGNEQFF.

Many counts were recorded for this clonotype. DNA of the CDR3: TGTGCCAGCAACCAGGGACAGGGGGCGAATCAGCCCCAGCATTTT. Residues: CASNQGQGANQPQHF. This chain links TRBV7-2 with TRBJ1-5; 12 nucleotides line up with TRBD1. The V gene's germline CDR1 is SGHTA and CDR2 FQGNSA. The ends lost 7 bases at V and 4 bases at J; junction bases unmatched: 5. The CDR3 length is 15 residues.

This clonotype was detected many times. The V call is TRBV7-9, the J call TRBJ1-2; D is possibly TRBD1 (5 bases). This CDR3 comprises 16 residues. Trimming cost V 5 bases and J 2 bases, with 18 bases left between them. Germline-derived CDR1 and CDR2 are SEHNR and FQNEAQ (reference sequence). The CDR3 region is CASSPGRHLPNYGYTF. CDR3 DNA: TGTGCCAGCAGCCCGGGACGGCACCTCCCAAACTATGGCTACACCTTC.

The CDR3 DNA reads as TGTGCCAGCAGCTTAGACGGGAGTACGGAGACCCAGTACTTC. Encoded protein: CASSLDGSTETQYF. The V gene is TRBV7-4, the J gene TRBJ2-5, with D maybe TRBD2 (6 bases). CDR1 is SGHVT, CDR2 SQSDAQ, per germline. CDR3 length equals 14 residues. Trimming removed 1 base from V and 5 bases from J, with 11 bases in between. Full variable domain (remainder filled in from reference TRBV7-4 and TRBJ2-5): GAGVSQSPRYKVAKRGRDVALRCDSISGHVTLYWYRQTLGQGSEVLTYSQSDAQRDKSGRPSGRFSAERPERSVSTLKIQRTEQGDSAVYLCASSLDGSTETQYFGPGTRLLVL.

This clonotype has ten or more counts. The chain joins TRBV7-8 to TRBJ1-6; 7 positions match TRBD1. The CDR3 has 17 amino acids. With V trimmed by 4 bases and J by 2 bases, 8 bases remained unmatched. Looked up from germline, CDR1 is SGHVS and CDR2 is FQNEAQ. CDR3 bases: TGTGCCAGCAGCTCAGCGACAGGGCTAGCCTATAATTCACCCCTCCACTTT. It specifies CASSSATGLAYNSPLHF.

Many counts were recorded for this clonotype. The V call is TRBV5-1, the J call TRBJ1-2; 7 nucleotides line up with TRBD1. The germline V gene encodes CDR1 SGHRS and CDR2 YFSETQ. V was pared by 0 bases and J by 7 bases, with 6 bases of the junction left unmatched. This CDR3 region has 14 residues. CDR3 coding DNA: TGCGCCAGCAGCTTGGGACAGGGTAATCCTGGCTACACCTTC. This translates into CASSLGQGNPGYTF.

This clonotype was seen only a few times. The chain is built from TRBV7-4 and TRBJ2-5, with D tentatively TRBD2 (6 bases). Germline CDR1 and CDR2: SGHVT and SQSDAQ. V was cut by 0 bases and J by 2 bases, with 10 bases left in between. This CDR3 has 15 amino acids. CDR3 in DNA: TGTGCCAGCAGCTTAGCGCGAAGCGGGCAAGAGACCCAGTACTTC. This translates into CASSLARSGQETQYF. The full variable domain, rest sourced from reference TRBV7-4 and TRBJ2-5, is GAGVSQSPRYKVAKRGRDVALRCDSISGHVTLYWYRQTLGQGSEVLTYSQSDAQRDKSGRPSGRFSAERPERSVSTLKIQRTEQGDSAVYLCASSLARSGQETQYFGPGTRLLVL.

This clonotype has at least ten counts. The V call is TRBV7-2, the J call TRBJ2-5, with 10 nucleotides matching TRBD2. The CDR3 length is 17 residues. Germline-derived CDR1 and CDR2 are SGHTA and FQGNSA. V shed 5 bases, J shed 4 bases, and the junction held 13 bases outside the gene matches. The CDR3 here is CASSSPGLAPKAETQYF. CDR3 bases: TGTGCCAGCAGCAGCCCGGGACTAGCGCCAAAGGCAGAGACCCAGTACTTC.

A few counts support this clonotype. V is TRBV6-2 or TRBV6-3 and J is TRBJ2-3; no reliable D call. V dropped 7 bases and J dropped 6 bases, with 8 bases sitting between them. The CDR3 has 11 amino acids. Per the germline V gene, CDR1 is MNHEY and CDR2 is SVGEGT. The CDR3 protein is CASKRSDTQYF. The CDR3 region has the DNA TGTGCCAGCAAAAGGTCCGATACGCAGTATTTT.

In this sample, this clonotype turned up many times. V is TRBV7-2 and J is TRBJ1-2; 9 nucleotides line up with TRBD1. Germline lookup yields CDR1 SGHTA and CDR2 FQGNSA. Trimming removed 3 bases from V and 7 bases from J; junction bases left unmatched: 3. The CDR3 has 13 residues. In nucleotides, the CDR3 is TGTGCCAGCAGCTTCCACAGGGGGCTTGGCTACACCTTC. Translation: CASSFHRGLGYTF.

This clonotype was picked up a small number of times. The chain employs TRBV7-2 and TRBJ2-3; D is ambiguous. Trimming removed 5 bases at V and 6 bases at J, with 15 bases between. CDR3 length equals 14 residues. The V gene's germline CDR1 is SGHTA and CDR2 FQGNSA. In DNA, the CDR3 is TGTGCCAGCAGCCGCCTTGGGCATGGTGATACGCAGTATTTT. The encoded protein is CASSRLGHGDTQYF.

About this clonotype itself: Since a much larger clone is just one base distant, this may be a read error. V usage is TRBV29-1 and J usage is TRBJ2-1, with 14 positions matching TRBD2. The germline V gene encodes CDR1 SQVTM and CDR2 ANQGSEA. The CDR3 contains 14 residues. J gave up 6 bases and V 3 bases, and 1 base lay outside the gene matches. CDR3 sequence: CSVEGTSGGNEQFF. Written as DNA, the CDR3 is TGCAGCGTTGAGGGGACTAGCGGGGGCAATGAGCAGTTCTTC.

This clonotype was observed at least ten times. The chain joins TRBV7-2 to TRBJ1-1, with TRBD1 matching 7 bases. The J segment lost 7 bases and the V segment lost 5 bases, leaving 13 bases of the junction unmatched. Looked up from germline, CDR1 is SGHTA and CDR2 is FQGNSA. This CDR3 has 15 amino acids. CDR3 nucleotide sequence: TGTGCCAGCAGCCCATCCTCAGGGGGGCTAATTGAAGCTTTCTTT. It yields the protein CASSPSSGGLIEAFF.

This clonotype was counted at least ten times. The chain couples TRBV7-2 to TRBJ2-1, with 9 bases aligning to TRBD2. This CDR3 comprises 14 residues. V shed 6 bases, J shed 7 bases, and the junction held 7 bases outside the gene matches. Germline-derived CDR1 and CDR2 are SGHTA and FQGNSA. CDR3 nucleotides: TGTGCCAGCAGAGAGCGGGGGGTTTCAAATGAGCAGTTCTTC. Its protein product is CASRERGVSNEQFF.

This clonotype was found many times. J is TRBJ2-7 and V is TRBV7-2, with 11 positions matching TRBD2. J was trimmed by 2 bases and V by 3 bases; bases with no gene match: 3. Germline V gives CDR1 SGHTA, CDR2 FQGNSA. The CDR3 loop spans 15 amino acids. The chain's CDR3 is CASSFTSGGTYEQYF. CDR3 coding DNA: TGTGCCAGCAGCTTTACTAGCGGGGGAACCTACGAGCAGTACTTC.

In this sample, this clonotype turned up many times. This chain uses TRBV7-2 with TRBJ2-7; D is unclear. The germline V and J ends were trimmed by 5 bases and 0 bases, with 11 bases remaining between them. CDR1 SGHTA and CDR2 FQGNSA come from the germline V gene. The CDR3 consists of 14 residues. The CDR3 coding sequence is TGTGCCAGCAGCCCCGAGCTGAGCTCCTACGAGCAGTACTTC. It codes for CASSPELSSYEQYF.

In its sample, this clonotype was seen many times. This rearrangement joins TRBV7-2 to TRBJ2-3; D gene ambiguous. Germline loops: CDR1 SGHTA, CDR2 FQGNSA. Trimming shortened V by 1 base and J by 2 bases, and 7 bases separated the two germline ends. CDR3 length equals 14 residues. As DNA, the CDR3 is TGTGCCAGCAGCTTAGATGACCCCACAGATACGCAGTATTTT. The encoded protein is CASSLDDPTDTQYF.

This clonotype has ten or more counts. V usage is TRBV7-8 and J usage is TRBJ1-5, with unresolved D. CDR3 length equals 13 residues. Deletions cut 1 base from V and 4 bases from J, with 5 bases between. CDR1 and CDR2 from the germline V gene are SGHVS and FQNEAQ. The CDR3 reads CASSLVGNQPQHF. As DNA, the CDR3 is TGTGCCAGCAGCTTAGTTGGGAATCAGCCCCAGCATTTT.